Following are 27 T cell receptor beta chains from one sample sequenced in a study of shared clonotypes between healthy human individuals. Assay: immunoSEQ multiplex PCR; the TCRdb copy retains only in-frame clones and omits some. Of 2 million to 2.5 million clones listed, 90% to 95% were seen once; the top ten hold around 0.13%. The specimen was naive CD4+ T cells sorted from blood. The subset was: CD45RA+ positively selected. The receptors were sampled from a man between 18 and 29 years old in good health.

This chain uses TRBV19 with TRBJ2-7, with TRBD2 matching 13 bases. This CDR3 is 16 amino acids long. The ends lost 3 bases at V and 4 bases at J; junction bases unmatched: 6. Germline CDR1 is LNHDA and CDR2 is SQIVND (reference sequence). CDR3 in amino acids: CASSIPGTSGIYEQYF. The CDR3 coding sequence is TGTGCCAGTAGTATCCCCGGGACTAGCGGGATATACGAGCAGTACTTC.

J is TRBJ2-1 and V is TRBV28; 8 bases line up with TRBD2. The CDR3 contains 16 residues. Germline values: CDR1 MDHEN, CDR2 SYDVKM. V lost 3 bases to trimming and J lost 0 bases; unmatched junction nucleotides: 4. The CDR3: CASSFRLAPSYNEQFF. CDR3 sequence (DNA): TGTGCCAGCAGTTTCAGACTAGCGCCCTCCTACAATGAGCAGTTCTTC.

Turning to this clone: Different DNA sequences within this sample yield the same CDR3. This chain's CDR3 is CASSLVGNSPLHF. CDR3 nucleotide sequence: TGTGCCAGCAGCTTAGTGGGGAATTCACCCCTCCACTTT. The chain uses TRBV7-2 and TRBJ1-6; D unresolved. Trimming stripped 1 base from V and 7 bases from J, with 5 bases between. Germline V CDR1 and CDR2: SGHTA, FQGNSA. The CDR3 has 13 amino acids.

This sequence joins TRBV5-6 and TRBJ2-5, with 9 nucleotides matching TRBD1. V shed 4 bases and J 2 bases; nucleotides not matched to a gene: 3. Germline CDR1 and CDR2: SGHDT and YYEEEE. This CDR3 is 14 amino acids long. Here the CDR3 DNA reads TGTGCCAGCAGCGTAGGGACAGGGCAAGAGACCCAGTACTTC. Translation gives CASSVGTGQETQYF. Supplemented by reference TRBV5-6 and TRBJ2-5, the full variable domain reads DAGVTQSPTHLIKTRGQQVTLRCSPKSGHDTVSWYQQALGQGPQFIFQYYEEEERQRGNFPDRFSGHQFPNYSSELNVNALLLGDSALYLCASSVGTGQETQYFGPGTRLLVL.

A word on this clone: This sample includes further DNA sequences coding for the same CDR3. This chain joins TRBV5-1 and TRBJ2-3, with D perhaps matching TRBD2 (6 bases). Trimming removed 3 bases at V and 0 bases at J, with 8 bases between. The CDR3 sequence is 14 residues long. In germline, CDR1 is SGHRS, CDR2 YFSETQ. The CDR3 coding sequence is TGCGCCAGCAGCTCGAGCGGGAGCACAGATACGCAGTATTTT. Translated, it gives CASSSSGSTDTQYF. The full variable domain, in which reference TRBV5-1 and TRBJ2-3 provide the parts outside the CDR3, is KAGVTQTPRYLIKTRGQQVTLSCSPISGHRSVSWYQQTPGQGLQFLFEYFSETQRNKGNFPGRFSGRQFSNSRSEMNVSTLELGDSALYLCASSSSGSTDTQYFGPGTRLTVL.

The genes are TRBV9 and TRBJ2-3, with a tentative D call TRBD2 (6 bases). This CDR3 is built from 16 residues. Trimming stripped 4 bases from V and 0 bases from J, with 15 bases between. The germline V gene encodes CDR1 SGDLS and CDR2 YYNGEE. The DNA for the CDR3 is TGTGCCAGCAGCCCATGGGTAAGCGGGAGCACAGATACGCAGTATTTT. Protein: CASSPWVSGSTDTQYF.

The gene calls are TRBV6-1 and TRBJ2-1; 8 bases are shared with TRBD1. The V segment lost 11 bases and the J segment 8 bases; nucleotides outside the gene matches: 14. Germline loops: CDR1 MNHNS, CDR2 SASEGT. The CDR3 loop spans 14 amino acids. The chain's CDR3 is CAATDRGVLYEQFF. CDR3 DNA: TGTGCCGCCACCGACAGGGGCGTTCTCTATGAGCAGTTCTTC.

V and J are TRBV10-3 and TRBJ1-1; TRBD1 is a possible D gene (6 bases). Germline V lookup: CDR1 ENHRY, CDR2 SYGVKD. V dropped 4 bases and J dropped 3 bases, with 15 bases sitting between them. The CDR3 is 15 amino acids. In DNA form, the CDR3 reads TGTGCCATCAGTGGAGGGGGGCTAGCGTACACTGAAGCTTTCTTT. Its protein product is CAISGGGLAYTEAFF.

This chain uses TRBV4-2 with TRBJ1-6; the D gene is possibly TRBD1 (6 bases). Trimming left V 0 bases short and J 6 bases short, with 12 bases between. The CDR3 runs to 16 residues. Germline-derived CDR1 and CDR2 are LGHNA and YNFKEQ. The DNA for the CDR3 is TGTGCCAGCAGCCAAGATGCAGGACAGTTTAATTCACCCCTCCACTTT. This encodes CASSQDAGQFNSPLHF.

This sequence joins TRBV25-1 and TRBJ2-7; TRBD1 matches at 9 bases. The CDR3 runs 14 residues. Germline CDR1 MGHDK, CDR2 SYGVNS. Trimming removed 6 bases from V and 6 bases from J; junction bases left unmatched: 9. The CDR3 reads CASRGDRGRSEQYF. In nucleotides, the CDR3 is TGTGCCAGCAGGGGTGACAGGGGGAGGTCCGAGCAGTACTTC.

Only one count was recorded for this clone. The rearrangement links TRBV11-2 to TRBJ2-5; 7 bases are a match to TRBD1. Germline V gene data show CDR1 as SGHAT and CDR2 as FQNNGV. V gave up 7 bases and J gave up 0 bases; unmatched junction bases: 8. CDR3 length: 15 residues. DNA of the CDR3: TGTGCCAGCACCCGACAGGGTGCGTACCAAGAGACCCAGTACTTC. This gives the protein CASTRQGAYQETQYF. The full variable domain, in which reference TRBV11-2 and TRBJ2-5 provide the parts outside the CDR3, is EAGVAQSPRYKIIEKRQSVAFWCNPISGHATLYWYQQILGQGPKLLIQFQNNGVVDDSQLPKDRFSAERLKGVDSTLKIQPAKLEDSAVYLCASTRQGAYQETQYFGPGTRLLVL.

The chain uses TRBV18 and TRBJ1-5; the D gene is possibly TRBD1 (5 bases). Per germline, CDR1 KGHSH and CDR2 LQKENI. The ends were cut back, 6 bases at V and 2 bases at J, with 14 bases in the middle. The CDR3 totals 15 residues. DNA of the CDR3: TGTGCCAGCTCCGGGGGGAGCTCCGGCAATCAGCCCCAGCATTTT. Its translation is CASSGGSSGNQPQHF.

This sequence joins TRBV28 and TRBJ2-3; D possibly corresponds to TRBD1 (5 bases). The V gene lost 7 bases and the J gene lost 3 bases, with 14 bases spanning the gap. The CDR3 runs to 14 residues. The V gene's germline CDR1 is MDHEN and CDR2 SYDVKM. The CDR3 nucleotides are TGTGCCAGCAATTTGCAGGGCCATACAGATACGCAGTATTTT. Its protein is CASNLQGHTDTQYF.

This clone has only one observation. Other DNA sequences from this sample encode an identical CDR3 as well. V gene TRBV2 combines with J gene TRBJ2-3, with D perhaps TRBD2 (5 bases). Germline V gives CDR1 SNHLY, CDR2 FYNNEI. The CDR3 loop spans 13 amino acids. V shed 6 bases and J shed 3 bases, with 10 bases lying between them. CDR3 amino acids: CASRAGGTDTQYF. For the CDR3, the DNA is TGTGCCAGCAGGGCAGGCGGGACAGATACGCAGTATTTT.

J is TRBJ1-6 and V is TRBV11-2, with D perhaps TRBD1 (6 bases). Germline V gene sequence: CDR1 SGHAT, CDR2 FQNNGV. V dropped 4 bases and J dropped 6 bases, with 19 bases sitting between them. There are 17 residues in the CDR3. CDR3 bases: TGTGCCAGCAGCTCAAGACAGGTCCGGTCTTCTAATTCACCCCTCCACTTT. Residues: CASSSRQVRSSNSPLHF.

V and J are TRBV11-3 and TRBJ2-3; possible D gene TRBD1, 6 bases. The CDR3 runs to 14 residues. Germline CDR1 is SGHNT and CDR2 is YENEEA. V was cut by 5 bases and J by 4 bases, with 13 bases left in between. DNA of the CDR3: TGTGCCAGCAGCAAAGACAGGTCCCCAGATACGCAGTATTTT. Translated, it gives CASSKDRSPDTQYF.

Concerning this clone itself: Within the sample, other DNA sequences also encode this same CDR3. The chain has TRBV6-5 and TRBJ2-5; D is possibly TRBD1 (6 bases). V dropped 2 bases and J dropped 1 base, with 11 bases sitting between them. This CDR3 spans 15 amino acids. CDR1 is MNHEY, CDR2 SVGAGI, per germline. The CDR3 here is CASSYQGSFQETQYF. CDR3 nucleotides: TGTGCCAGCAGTTACCAGGGGTCATTCCAAGAGACCCAGTACTTC.

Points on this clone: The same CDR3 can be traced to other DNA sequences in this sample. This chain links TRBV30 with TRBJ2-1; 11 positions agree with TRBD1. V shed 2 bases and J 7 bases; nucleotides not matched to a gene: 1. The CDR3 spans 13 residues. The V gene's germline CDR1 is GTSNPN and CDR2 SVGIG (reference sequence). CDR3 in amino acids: CAWSRDRGNEQFF. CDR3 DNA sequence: TGTGCCTGGAGTCGGGACAGGGGGAATGAGCAGTTCTTC.

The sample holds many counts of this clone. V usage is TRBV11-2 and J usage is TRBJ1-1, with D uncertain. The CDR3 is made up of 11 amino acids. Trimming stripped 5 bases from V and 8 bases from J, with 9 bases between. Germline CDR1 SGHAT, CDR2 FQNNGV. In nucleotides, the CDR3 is TGTGCCAGCAGCCCTACATTGGAAGCTTTCTTT. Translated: CASSPTLEAFF.

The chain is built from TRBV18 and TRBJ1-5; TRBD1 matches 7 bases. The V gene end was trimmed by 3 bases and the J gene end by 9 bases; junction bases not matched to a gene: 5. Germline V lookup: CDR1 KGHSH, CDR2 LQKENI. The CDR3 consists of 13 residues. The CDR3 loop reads CASSPQTGPPQHF. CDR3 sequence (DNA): TGTGCCAGCTCACCCCAGACAGGGCCGCCCCAGCATTTT.

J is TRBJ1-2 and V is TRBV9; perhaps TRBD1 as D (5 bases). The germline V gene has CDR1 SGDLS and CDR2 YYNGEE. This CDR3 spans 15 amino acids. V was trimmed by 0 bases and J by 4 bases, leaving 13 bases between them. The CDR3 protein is CASSVGPTAGYGYTF. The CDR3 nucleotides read TGTGCCAGCAGCGTAGGCCCGACAGCTGGCTATGGCTACACCTTC. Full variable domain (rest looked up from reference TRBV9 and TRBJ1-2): DSGVTQTPKHLITATGQRVTLRCSPRSGDLSVYWYQQSLDQGLQFLIQYYNGEERAKGNILERFSAQQFPDLHSELNLSSLELGDSALYFCASSVGPTAGYGYTFGSGTRLTVV.

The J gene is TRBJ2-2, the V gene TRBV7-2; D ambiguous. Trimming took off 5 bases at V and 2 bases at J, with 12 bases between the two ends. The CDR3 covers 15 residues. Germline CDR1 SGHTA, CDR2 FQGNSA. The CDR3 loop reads CASSRSKVNTGELFF. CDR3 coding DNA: TGTGCCAGCAGCCGATCAAAAGTTAACACCGGGGAGCTGTTTTTT.

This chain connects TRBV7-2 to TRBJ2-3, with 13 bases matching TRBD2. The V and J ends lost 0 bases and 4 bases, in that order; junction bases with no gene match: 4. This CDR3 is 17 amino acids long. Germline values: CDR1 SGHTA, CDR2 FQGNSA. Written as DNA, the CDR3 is TGTGCCAGCAGCTTAGCAGGGACTAGCGGGGCGCCAGATACGCAGTATTTT. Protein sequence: CASSLAGTSGAPDTQYF.

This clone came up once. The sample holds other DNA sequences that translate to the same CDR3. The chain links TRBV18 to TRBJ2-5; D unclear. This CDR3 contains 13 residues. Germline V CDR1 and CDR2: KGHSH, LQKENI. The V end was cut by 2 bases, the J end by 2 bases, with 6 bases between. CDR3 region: CASSPGVQETQYF. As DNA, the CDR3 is TGTGCCAGCTCACCAGGGGTACAAGAGACCCAGTACTTC. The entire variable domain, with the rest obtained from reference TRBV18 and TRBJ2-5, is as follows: NAGVMQNPRHLVRRRGQEARLRCSPMKGHSHVYWYRQLPEEGLKFMVYLQKENIIDESGMPKERFSAEFPKEGPSILRIQQVVRGDSAAYFCASSPGVQETQYFGPGTRLLVL.

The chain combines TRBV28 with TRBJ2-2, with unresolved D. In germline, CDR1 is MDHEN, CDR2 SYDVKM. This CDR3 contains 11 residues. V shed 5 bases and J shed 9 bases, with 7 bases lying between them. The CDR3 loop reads CASSQRWELFF. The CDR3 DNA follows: TGTGCCAGCAGTCAACGTTGGGAGCTGTTTTTT.

CDR3 bases: TGTGCCAGCAGTGCAGGGGTTAGCACCGGGGAGCTGTTTTTT. Translation gives CASSAGVSTGELFF. This chain links TRBV6-4 with TRBJ2-2, with a tentative D call TRBD1 (6 bases). This CDR3 has 14 residues. Trimming pared 4 bases from V and 4 bases from J, leaving 10 bases between. Germline V lookup: CDR1 MRHNA, CDR2 SNTAGT.

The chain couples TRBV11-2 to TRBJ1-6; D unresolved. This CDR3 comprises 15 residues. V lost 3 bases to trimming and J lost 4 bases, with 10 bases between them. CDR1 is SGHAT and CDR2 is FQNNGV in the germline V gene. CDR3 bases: TGTGCCAGCAGCTTTTTATTCACTTATAATTCACCCCTCCACTTT. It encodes CASSFLFTYNSPLHF.